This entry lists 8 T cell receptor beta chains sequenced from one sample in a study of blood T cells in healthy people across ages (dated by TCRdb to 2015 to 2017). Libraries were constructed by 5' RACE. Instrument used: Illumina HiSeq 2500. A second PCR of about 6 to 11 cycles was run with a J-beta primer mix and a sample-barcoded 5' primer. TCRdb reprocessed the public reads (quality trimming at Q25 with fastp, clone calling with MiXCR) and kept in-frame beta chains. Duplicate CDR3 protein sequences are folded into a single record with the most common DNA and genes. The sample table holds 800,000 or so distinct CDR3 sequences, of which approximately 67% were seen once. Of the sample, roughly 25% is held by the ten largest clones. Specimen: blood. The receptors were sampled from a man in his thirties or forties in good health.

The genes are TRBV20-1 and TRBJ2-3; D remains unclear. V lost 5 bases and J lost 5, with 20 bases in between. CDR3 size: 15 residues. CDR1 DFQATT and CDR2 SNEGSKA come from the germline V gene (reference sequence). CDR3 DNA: TGCAGTGCTTCCCCCCTTCAGATCAGTGGAGATACGCAGTATTTT. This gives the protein CSASPLQISGDTQYF.

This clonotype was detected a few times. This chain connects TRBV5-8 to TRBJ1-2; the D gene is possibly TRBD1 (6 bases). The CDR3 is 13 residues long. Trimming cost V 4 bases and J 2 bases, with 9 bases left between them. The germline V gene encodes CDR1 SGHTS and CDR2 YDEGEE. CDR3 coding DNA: TGTGCCAGCAGCATAACAGGGAACTATGGCTACACCTTC. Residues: CASSITGNYGYTF. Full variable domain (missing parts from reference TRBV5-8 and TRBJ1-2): EAGVTQSPTHLIKTRGQQATLRCSPISGHTSVYWYQQALGLGLQFLLWYDEGEERNRGNFPPRFSGRQFPNYSSELNVNALELEDSALYLCASSITGNYGYTFGSGTRLTVV.

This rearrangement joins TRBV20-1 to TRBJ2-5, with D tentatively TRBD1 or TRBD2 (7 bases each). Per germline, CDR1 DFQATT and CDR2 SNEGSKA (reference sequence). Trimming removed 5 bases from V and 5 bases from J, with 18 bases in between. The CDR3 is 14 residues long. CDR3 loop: CSASGGGPWETQYF. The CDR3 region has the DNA TGCAGTGCTTCAGGGGGGGGGCCATGGGAGACCCAGTACTTC.

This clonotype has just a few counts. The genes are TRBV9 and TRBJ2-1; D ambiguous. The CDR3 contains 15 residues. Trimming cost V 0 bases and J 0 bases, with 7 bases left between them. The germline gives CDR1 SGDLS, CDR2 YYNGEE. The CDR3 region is CASSVGDSSYNEQFF. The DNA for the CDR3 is TGTGCCAGCAGCGTAGGTGATAGCTCCTACAATGAGCAGTTCTTC.

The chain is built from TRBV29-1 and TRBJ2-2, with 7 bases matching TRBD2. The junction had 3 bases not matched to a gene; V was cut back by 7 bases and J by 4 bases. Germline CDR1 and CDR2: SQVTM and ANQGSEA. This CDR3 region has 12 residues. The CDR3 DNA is TGCAGCGCCAGGGAGGGCACCGGGGAGCTGTTTTTT. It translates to CSAREGTGELFF.

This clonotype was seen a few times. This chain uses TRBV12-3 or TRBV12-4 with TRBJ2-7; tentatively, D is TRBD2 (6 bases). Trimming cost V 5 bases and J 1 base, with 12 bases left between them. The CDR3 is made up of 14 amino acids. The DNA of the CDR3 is TGTGCCAGCAGTCCGGGACTTCAGTCCTACGAGCAGTACTTC. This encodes CASSPGLQSYEQYF.

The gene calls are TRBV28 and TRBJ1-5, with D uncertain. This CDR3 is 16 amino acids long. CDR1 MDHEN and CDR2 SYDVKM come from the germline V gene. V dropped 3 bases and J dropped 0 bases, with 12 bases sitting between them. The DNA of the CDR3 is TGTGCCAGCAGTTTTTATGGCCTTTTTAGCAATCAGCCCCAGCATTTT. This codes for CASSFYGLFSNQPQHF.

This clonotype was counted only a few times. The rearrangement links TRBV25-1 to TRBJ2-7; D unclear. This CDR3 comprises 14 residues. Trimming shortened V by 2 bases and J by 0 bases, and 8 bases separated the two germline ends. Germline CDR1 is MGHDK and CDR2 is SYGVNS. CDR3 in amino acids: CASSETVVSYEQYF. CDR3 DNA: TGTGCCAGCAGTGAAACAGTCGTCTCCTACGAGCAGTACTTC.